Presented here are 30 T cell receptor beta chains from one specimen sequenced in a study of spatial heterogeneity in lung cancer. Regarding time point: sample taken at primary tumor resection. The study sequenced unsorted whole RNA from tumor, nontumor lung or frozen PBMC. TCRdb reprocessed the 5' RACE reads via MiXCR and lists one record per CDR3 protein. The data contain around 60,000 distinct CDR3 sequences, 8% to 9% of them singletons. The sequencing used PBMCs, collected at surgery. The receptor source for this set is a female donor with early-stage non-small cell lung cancer.

This clonotype was counted only a few times. The chain is built from TRBV27 and TRBJ1-2; unclear D gene. The V end lost 5 bases, the J end lost 8 bases, and 21 bases lay between the germline ends. The CDR3 is made up of 15 amino acids. The germline gives CDR1 MNHEY, CDR2 SMNVEV (reference sequence). CDR3: CASSPSSGRSGGYTF. The CDR3 nucleotides read TGTGCCAGCAGTCCTTCTAGCGGGAGGTCCGGAGGCTACACCTTC.

This clonotype was recorded many times. The chain has TRBV7-9 and TRBJ2-3; 8 bases map to TRBD1. This CDR3 spans 16 amino acids. Germline assignment: CDR1 SEHNR and CDR2 FQNEAQ (reference sequence). V gave up 6 bases and J gave up 6 bases; unmatched junction bases: 14. In DNA form, the CDR3 reads TGTGCCAGCAGTTCCTTCATGACAGGGGACCCGGATACGCAGTATTTT. Protein: CASSSFMTGDPDTQYF.

This clonotype was counted at least ten times. The V call is TRBV6-5, the J call TRBJ2-3; 13 positions agree with TRBD2. There are 18 residues in the CDR3. Germline-derived CDR1 and CDR2 are MNHEY and SVGAGI. Trimming removed 3 bases from V and 0 bases from J; junction bases left unmatched: 6. The CDR3 DNA reads as TGTGCCAGCAGTTATAGTACTAGCGGGGGGGGAAGCACAGATACGCAGTATTTT. It translates to CASSYSTSGGGSTDTQYF.

This clonotype has ten or more counts. This chain connects TRBV28 to TRBJ2-3, with D maybe TRBD2 (5 bases). From germline, CDR1 is MDHEN and CDR2 SYDVKM. The CDR3 spans 14 residues. V gave up 3 bases and J gave up 5 bases, with 12 bases separating them. The CDR3 DNA follows: TGTGCCAGCAGTTTTGATCGTCGGGAAGATACGCAGTATTTT. Protein product: CASSFDRREDTQYF.

V and J are TRBV3-1 and TRBJ1-1; tentative D call: TRBD1 (5 bases). The V gene's germline CDR1 is LGHDT and CDR2 YNNKEL (reference sequence). The V end lost 1 base, the J end lost 11 bases, and 11 bases lay between the germline ends. There are 12 residues in the CDR3. The CDR3 sequence is CASSQGAGTAFF. In DNA form, the CDR3 reads TGTGCCAGCAGCCAAGGTGCTGGGACGGCTTTCTTT.

This chain joins TRBV3-1 and TRBJ2-3; 11 bases agree with TRBD2. Trimming removed 3 bases from V and 2 bases from J; junction bases left unmatched: 7. The CDR3 sequence is 17 residues long. Germline CDR1 reads LGHDT; CDR2 reads YNNKEL (reference sequence). The CDR3 sequence: CASSHLGTSGPTDTQYF. CDR3 nucleotide sequence: TGTGCCAGCAGCCACTTGGGGACTAGCGGACCCACAGATACGCAGTATTTT.

This clonotype is medium-sized. The chain uses TRBV5-1 and TRBJ2-7; D is unresolved. The ends were cut back, 0 bases at V and 0 bases at J, with 4 bases in the middle. Germline V lookup: CDR1 SGHRS, CDR2 YFSETQ. This CDR3 comprises 13 residues. CDR3 nucleotide sequence: TGCGCCAGCAGCTTGGCATCCTCCTACGAGCAGTACTTC. Residues: CASSLASSYEQYF.

In its sample, this clonotype was seen many times. The chain carries TRBV12-3 or TRBV12-4 and TRBJ2-5; D uncertain. This CDR3 spans 12 amino acids. Trimming stripped 6 bases from V and 5 bases from J, with 10 bases between. This chain's CDR3 is CASSQNLETQYF. CDR3 nucleotides: TGTGCCAGCAGCCAAAACCTTGAGACCCAGTACTTC.

V usage is TRBV5-1 and J usage is TRBJ1-5; perhaps TRBD1 as D (6 bases). V lost 4 bases and J 5 bases, leaving 16 bases between the germline ends. Per germline, CDR1 SGHRS and CDR2 YFSETQ. CDR3 length equals 15 residues. The CDR3 coding sequence is TGCGCCAGCAGCCTGGGATTATCAGGGGATCAGCCCCAGCATTTT. Translated, it gives CASSLGLSGDQPQHF.

As for this clonotype: The junction shows a germline mismatch at one end, possibly a read error. The chain carries TRBV7-7 and TRBJ2-3; 7 bases agree with TRBD1. The CDR3 sequence is 15 residues long. Germline values: CDR1 SSHAT, CDR2 FNYEAQ (reference sequence). CDR3 region: CASSSMGQSTDTQYF. The CDR3 DNA follows: TGTGCTAGCAGCTCCATGGGACAGAGCACAGATACGCAGTATTTT.

The chain links TRBV6-1 to TRBJ2-7; the D gene could be TRBD1 or TRBD2 (7 bases each). From germline, CDR1 is MNHNS and CDR2 SASEGT. The CDR3 has 17 amino acids. V shed 6 bases and J shed 3 bases, with 24 bases lying between them. The CDR3 DNA is TGTGCCAGCAGACCCGACAGGGTTCAAGCGGGAAGCTACGAGCAGTACTTC. Residues: CASRPDRVQAGSYEQYF.

There are a few counts of this clonotype. This chain links TRBV4-1 with TRBJ2-1, with D maybe TRBD2 (6 bases). The CDR3 consists of 16 residues. The ends were cut back, 0 bases at V and 6 bases at J, with 15 bases in the middle. Germline V gene lookup returns CDR1 MGHRA and CDR2 YSYEKL. CDR3 DNA sequence: TGCGCCAGCAGCCAAGATATGAGTAGCGGCAGCAATGAGCAGTTCTTC. This encodes CASSQDMSSGSNEQFF.

The rearrangement joins TRBV20-1 to TRBJ1-1, with a tentative D call TRBD1 (5 bases). The CDR3 sequence is 14 residues long. Germline values: CDR1 DFQATT, CDR2 SNEGSKA (reference sequence). V lost 0 bases and J 4 bases, leaving 12 bases between the germline ends. The DNA of the CDR3 is TGCAGTGCTAGAGACAGGGTGAGGCGCACTGAAGCTTTCTTT. This sequence encodes CSARDRVRRTEAFF.

This chain connects TRBV28 to TRBJ1-1; D is undetermined. V was pared by 6 bases and J by 5 bases, with 16 bases between. The germline CDR1 and CDR2 sequences are MDHEN and SYDVKM. The length of the CDR3 is 14 residues. The chain's CDR3 is CASSLVEGGTEAFF. The DNA for the CDR3 is TGTGCCAGCAGCCTAGTAGAGGGAGGAACTGAAGCTTTCTTT.

The V and J genes are TRBV7-2 and TRBJ1-4, with D possibly TRBD1 on 5 matching bases. CDR1 and CDR2 (germline): SGHTA, FQGNSA. V was trimmed by 0 bases and J by 8 bases, leaving 13 bases between them. CDR3 size: 15 residues. The CDR3 sequence is CASSLARGTGEKLFF. CDR3 bases: TGTGCCAGCAGCTTAGCCCGGGGCACCGGGGAAAAACTGTTTTTT.

A word on this clonotype: A read error may be the cause here, since a much bigger clone is one base away. The chain combines TRBV18 with TRBJ2-1; D gene uncertain. The CDR3 is 10 residues long. CDR1 is KGHSH, CDR2 LQKENI, per germline. The CDR3 coding sequence is TGTGCCAGCTCAAAGGTTGAGCAGATCTTC. Residues: CASSKVEQIF.

This clonotype showed up many times. V is TRBV2 and J is TRBJ2-7; no clear D gene. V lost 3 bases to trimming and J lost 3 bases, with 12 bases between them. Per germline, CDR1 SNHLY and CDR2 FYNNEI. This CDR3 contains 14 residues. The CDR3, as DNA: TGTGCCAGCAGTGATTGTGAGGTCTTCTACGAGCAGTACGTC. Amino acid sequence: CASSDCEVFYEQYV.

The J gene is TRBJ1-1, the V gene TRBV2, with TRBD1 as a possible D gene (6 bases). Germline CDR1 is SNHLY and CDR2 is FYNNEI. This CDR3 has 14 residues. Trimming stripped 8 bases from V and 2 bases from J, with 15 bases between. The CDR3 DNA sequence: TGTGCCAGCCGAGAGGGGGTAATAAACACTGAAGCTTTCTTT. It encodes CASREGVINTEAFF.

This clonotype was counted many times. The chain is built from TRBV11-2 and TRBJ2-5; unclear D gene. The CDR3 covers 13 residues. V was shortened by 3 bases and J by 0 bases, with 5 bases between the two germline ends. Germline CDR1 and CDR2: SGHAT and FQNNGV. This CDR3 reads CASSFQYQETQYF. In DNA, the CDR3 is TGTGCCAGCAGCTTTCAGTACCAAGAGACCCAGTACTTC.

The chain is built from TRBV19 and TRBJ2-2; a possible D gene is TRBD2 (6 bases). V shed 3 bases and J shed 7 bases, with 12 bases lying between them. There are 14 residues in the CDR3. The germline V gene encodes CDR1 LNHDA and CDR2 SQIVND (reference sequence). The CDR3 region has the DNA TGTGCCAGTAGTATTGAACTAGCAGGCGGGGAGCTGTTTTTT. Amino acids: CASSIELAGGELFF.

This clonotype was seen repeatedly, ten times or more. The rearrangement joins TRBV28 to TRBJ2-7; D is unresolved. This CDR3 has 15 residues. Germline values: CDR1 MDHEN, CDR2 SYDVKM. With 7 bases removed from V and 3 bases from J, the gap between germline ends came to 19 bases. The CDR3 nucleotides read TGTGCCAGCATCCCTGGCGGCTCGCCTGGCTACGAGCAGTACTTC. This translates into CASIPGGSPGYEQYF. Full variable domain (outside the CDR3, taken from reference TRBV28 and TRBJ2-7): DVKVTQSSRYLVKRTGEKVFLECVQDMDHENMFWYRQDPGLGLRLIYFSYDVKMKEKGDIPEGYSVSREKKERFSLILESASTNQTSMYLCASIPGGSPGYEQYFGPGTRLTVT.

This clonotype was counted many times. The rearrangement uses TRBV5-1 and TRBJ2-2; perhaps TRBD1 as D (6 bases). Per the germline V gene, CDR1 is SGHRS and CDR2 is YFSETQ. Trimming stripped 2 bases from V and 7 bases from J, with 15 bases between. This CDR3 comprises 15 residues. CDR3 bases: TGCGCCAGCAGCTTCGGGGACACGTCCTTCGGGGAGCTGTTTTTT. It codes for CASSFGDTSFGELFF. The full variable domain, in which reference TRBV5-1 and TRBJ2-2 provide the parts outside the CDR3, is KAGVTQTPRYLIKTRGQQVTLSCSPISGHRSVSWYQQTPGQGLQFLFEYFSETQRNKGNFPGRFSGRQFSNSRSEMNVSTLELGDSALYLCASSFGDTSFGELFFGEGSRLTVL.

This clonotype was seen repeatedly, ten times or more. The chain employs TRBV7-3 and TRBJ2-3; D possibly corresponds to TRBD1 (6 bases). V shed 6 bases and J shed 6 bases, with 10 bases lying between them. The germline gives CDR1 SGHTA, CDR2 FQGTGA. The CDR3 spans 12 residues. The CDR3 spells CASSGTYDTQYF. Written as DNA, the CDR3 is TGTGCCAGCAGTGGGACATATGATACGCAGTATTTT.

The gene calls are TRBV5-1 and TRBJ2-5, with TRBD1 matching over 7 bases. In germline, CDR1 is SGHRS, CDR2 YFSETQ. V lost 6 bases to trimming and J lost 6 bases; unmatched junction nucleotides: 14. The CDR3 is 15 residues long. CDR3 DNA sequence: TGCGCCAGCAACCCCGGGACAGTCGATGTGAAGACCCAGTACTTC. This translates into CASNPGTVDVKTQYF.

This clonotype was counted a few times. The J gene is TRBJ2-1, the V gene TRBV3-1, with 7 bases aligning to TRBD2. The CDR3 extends over 15 amino acids. Germline values: CDR1 LGHDT, CDR2 YNNKEL (reference sequence). V lost 4 bases and J lost 6; bases outside the gene matches: 9. The CDR3 sequence: CASSLRLAAPNEQFF. CDR3 nucleotide sequence: TGTGCCAGCAGCCTACGTCTAGCGGCCCCCAATGAGCAGTTCTTC.

This clonotype has ten or more counts. The rearrangement links TRBV7-2 to TRBJ2-3; 10 bases are shared with TRBD2. Germline trimming cut 3 bases from V and 4 bases from J; bases unmatched to any gene: 10. Per germline, CDR1 SGHTA and CDR2 FQGNSA. This CDR3 spans 17 amino acids. The CDR3 bases are TGTGCCAGCAGCTTCGATCGTCTAGCGGGAGCGGCAGATACGCAGTATTTT. This gives the protein CASSFDRLAGAADTQYF.

This chain links TRBV20-1 with TRBJ1-5; D ambiguous. The V gene lost 3 bases and the J gene lost 3 bases, with 9 bases spanning the gap. The CDR3 spans 13 residues. In germline, CDR1 is DFQATT, CDR2 SNEGSKA (reference sequence). The CDR3 DNA reads as TGCAGTGCTAGTCGGGCAGACAATCAGCCCCAGCATTTT. Translating gives CSASRADNQPQHF.

This clonotype was observed a handful of times. V and J are TRBV7-2 and TRBJ2-3, with TRBD1 identical over 9 bases. Germline V gene lookup returns CDR1 SGHTA and CDR2 FQGNSA. This CDR3 spans 14 amino acids. The V segment lost 5 bases and the J segment 6 bases; nucleotides outside the gene matches: 6. DNA of the CDR3: TGTGCCAGCAGCCGGGACAGGGCCCTGGATACGCAGTATTTT. Protein product: CASSRDRALDTQYF.

At least ten counts were recorded for this clonotype. The chain joins TRBV7-3 to TRBJ2-3; 9 positions agree with TRBD2. CDR1 is SGHTA and CDR2 is FQGTGA in the germline V gene. V lost 4 bases and J lost 0; bases outside the gene matches: 2. The CDR3 is 15 residues long. The CDR3 spells CASSYAGGSTDTQYF. CDR3 nucleotides: TGTGCCAGCAGCTACGCGGGGGGGAGCACAGATACGCAGTATTTT.

The chain employs TRBV5-1 and TRBJ2-3; D tentatively fits TRBD1 or TRBD2 (6 bases each). With 4 bases removed from V and 4 bases from J, the gap between germline ends came to 13 bases. The CDR3 sequence is 14 residues long. The germline gives CDR1 SGHRS, CDR2 YFSETQ. In DNA form, the CDR3 reads TGCGCCAGCAGCCCCGGGGGCGGCTCAGATACGCAGTATTTT. This translates into CASSPGGGSDTQYF.